These 32 T cell receptor beta chains originate from one sample sequenced in a study of blood T cell repertoires in COVID-19. The method was immunoSEQ multiplex PCR; TCRdb's version includes in-frame clones alone and lacks a portion of them. This sample has 200,000 to 250,000 clones, with more than 80% found just once. The sequencing sample was made of peripheral blood. The receptors originated from a man aged 25-40 years with COVID-19, enrolled during active disease.

The chain has TRBV7-9 and TRBJ1-5; 7 nucleotides line up with TRBD1. J gave up 3 bases and V 4 bases, and 12 bases lay outside the gene matches. The length of the CDR3 is 17 residues. From germline, CDR1 is SEHNR and CDR2 FQNEAQ (reference sequence). Written as DNA, the CDR3 is TGTGCCAGCAGCTCCGCCACCTTGGACAGGAACAATCAGCCCCAGCATTTT. It encodes CASSSATLDRNNQPQHF.

The CDR3 DNA is TGTGCCAGCTCGCCTCAGGGGGCAGCGCTCGAGCAGTACTTC. Protein: CASSPQGAALEQYF. The chain carries TRBV7-3 and TRBJ2-7; 8 bases line up with TRBD1. Germline CDR1 SGHTA, CDR2 FQGTGA. J was trimmed by 6 bases and V by 8 bases; bases with no gene match: 12. The CDR3 has 14 amino acids.

The chain carries TRBV19 and TRBJ1-6; D is perhaps TRBD1 (6 bases). V shed 2 bases and J shed 7 bases, with 12 bases lying between them. The germline V gene encodes CDR1 LNHDA and CDR2 SQIVND (reference sequence). CDR3 length equals 15 residues. The CDR3 sequence is CASSIFVGTNSPLHF. In nucleotides, the CDR3 is TGTGCCAGTAGTATATTCGTTGGGACAAATTCACCCCTCCACTTT.

The chain uses TRBV9 and TRBJ2-1; TRBD1 might be the D (5 bases). CDR1 is SGDLS, CDR2 YYNGEE, per germline. V lost 0 bases and J lost 3, with 16 bases in between. CDR3 length equals 17 residues. DNA of the CDR3: TGTGCCAGCAGCGTAGGTTTAAGGACGGACAACTACAATGAGCAGTTCTTC. This encodes CASSVGLRTDNYNEQFF. Based on the CDR3 plus reference TRBV9 and TRBJ2-1, the full variable domain is DSGVTQTPKHLITATGQRVTLRCSPRSGDLSVYWYQQSLDQGLQFLIQYYNGEERAKGNILERFSAQQFPDLHSELNLSSLELGDSALYFCASSVGLRTDNYNEQFFGPGTRLTVL.

V is TRBV6-5 and J is TRBJ1-3; perhaps TRBD1 as D (6 bases). V was shortened by 5 bases and J by 0 bases, with 11 bases between the two germline ends. This CDR3 is 15 amino acids long. Germline V gene lookup returns CDR1 MNHEY and CDR2 SVGAGI. CDR3 region: CASSPQGFSGNTIYF. CDR3 sequence (DNA): TGTGCCAGCAGTCCCCAGGGGTTCTCTGGAAACACCATATATTTT.

This chain joins TRBV13 and TRBJ2-1; 11 nucleotides align to TRBD2. CDR3 length: 18 residues. The ends lost 5 bases at V and 4 bases at J; junction bases unmatched: 13. Germline-derived CDR1 and CDR2 are PRHDT and FYEKMQ (reference sequence). The CDR3 spells CASSTLRGASGGYNEQFF. CDR3 coding DNA: TGTGCCAGCAGCACCTTAAGGGGCGCTAGCGGGGGGTACAATGAGCAGTTCTTC.

On this clone: Within the sample, other DNA sequences also encode this same CDR3. The V gene is TRBV27, the J gene TRBJ2-7, with 8 positions matching TRBD2. V was clipped by 2 bases and J by 3 bases; unmatched bases: 0. The CDR3 is 13 residues long. Germline CDR1 reads MNHEY; CDR2 reads SMNVEV (reference sequence). The CDR3 loop is CASSLAGGYEQYF. In DNA form, the CDR3 reads TGTGCCAGCAGTTTAGCGGGAGGCTACGAGCAGTACTTC.

The chain recombines TRBV19 with TRBJ2-1; 12 nucleotides align to TRBD2. Germline assignment: CDR1 LNHDA and CDR2 SQIVND (reference sequence). The CDR3 length is 14 residues. With V trimmed by 7 bases and J by 10 bases, 8 bases remained unmatched. The CDR3 DNA reads as TGTGCCAGTACGACTAGCGGGAGTAAAAACGAGCAGTTCTTC. This translates into CASTTSGSKNEQFF.

The V and J genes are TRBV7-2 and TRBJ2-1; TRBD2 matches at 9 bases. V lost 11 bases and J lost 6; bases outside the gene matches: 11. The CDR3 is 14 residues long. Germline V gene sequence: CDR1 SGHTA, CDR2 FQGNSA. Here the CDR3 DNA reads TGTGCCTCCTCGAGACTAGCGGAGCCCAATGAGCAGTTCTTC. It yields the protein CASSRLAEPNEQFF.

V and J are TRBV10-3 and TRBJ2-7; TRBD2 matches at 11 bases. There are 13 residues in the CDR3. CDR1 ENHRY and CDR2 SYGVKD come from the germline V gene. The V segment lost 2 bases and the J segment 7 bases; nucleotides outside the gene matches: 1. CDR3 nucleotides: TGTGCCATCAGTGAGCTAGCGGGGGGTGAGCAGTACTTC. Protein product: CAISELAGGEQYF.

The rearrangement uses TRBV7-2 and TRBJ2-7, with 7 bases that match TRBD1. CDR3 size: 15 residues. Germline V lookup: CDR1 SGHTA, CDR2 FQGNSA. V trimming: 6 bases; J trimming: 1 base; junction bases outside the gene matches: 9. The CDR3 bases are TGTGCCAGCAGTCGGACGGGACAGCAATCCTACGAGCAGTACTTC. As protein: CASSRTGQQSYEQYF. Looking up the rest from reference TRBV7-2 and TRBJ2-7 gives the full variable domain: GAGVSQSPSNKVTEKGKDVELRCDPISGHTALYWYRQSLGQGLEFLIYFQGNSAPDKSGLPSDRFSAERTGGSVSTLTIQRTQQEDSAVYLCASSRTGQQSYEQYFGPGTRLTVT.

The rearrangement links TRBV27 to TRBJ1-1; 7 bases are a match to TRBD1. Germline trimming cut 2 bases from V and 5 bases from J; bases unmatched to any gene: 5. This CDR3 has 14 amino acids. Per germline, CDR1 MNHEY and CDR2 SMNVEV (reference sequence). For the CDR3, the DNA is TGTGCCAGCAGTTTACCGACAGGGCGGACTGAAGCTTTCTTT. This translates into CASSLPTGRTEAFF.

This chain uses TRBV9 with TRBJ2-5; the match to TRBD1 covers 7 bases. V lost 4 bases to trimming and J lost 5 bases; unmatched junction nucleotides: 5. Germline V lookup: CDR1 SGDLS, CDR2 YYNGEE. The CDR3 is made up of 13 amino acids. In nucleotides, the CDR3 is TGTGCCAGCAGCCTTACAGGGGACGAGACCCAGTACTTC. Protein sequence: CASSLTGDETQYF.

CDR3 sequence reads: CASSPRQGVAEAFF. The CDR3 nucleotides read TGTGCCAGTAGTCCACGACAGGGTGTGGCTGAAGCTTTCTTT. This rearrangement joins TRBV19 to TRBJ1-1; the match to TRBD1 covers 7 bases. This CDR3 region has 14 residues. After removal of 5 bases from V and 6 bases from J, the junction contained 9 bases not matched to a gene. Germline CDR1 is LNHDA and CDR2 is SQIVND (reference sequence).

The sample holds one count of this clone. CDR3 bases: TGTGCCAGCAGCTTGTCATACTACACCGGGCAGTACTTC. It encodes CASSLSYYTGQYF. This chain connects TRBV5-6 to TRBJ2-7; D remains ambiguous. Per the germline V gene, CDR1 is SGHDT and CDR2 is YYEEEE. The CDR3 extends over 13 amino acids. V dropped 1 base and J dropped 9 bases, with 14 bases sitting between them.

The chain couples TRBV6-2 or TRBV6-3 to TRBJ1-1; 7 bases map to TRBD1. CDR1 and CDR2 from the germline V gene are MNHEY and SVGEGT. This CDR3 contains 16 residues. The J segment lost 0 bases and the V segment lost 6 bases, leaving 10 bases of the junction unmatched. The CDR3 here is CASSKDRADVNTEAFF. The DNA for the CDR3 is TGTGCCAGCAGCAAAGACAGGGCCGACGTGAACACTGAAGCTTTCTTT.

The chain joins TRBV19 to TRBJ1-2; D not resolved. Trimming stripped 3 bases from V and 0 bases from J, with 11 bases between. The CDR3 spans 15 residues. From germline, CDR1 is LNHDA and CDR2 SQIVND (reference sequence). The CDR3 reads CASSIHIGTNYGYTF. The CDR3, as DNA: TGTGCCAGTAGTATCCACATCGGGACTAACTATGGCTACACCTTC.

This chain joins TRBV15 and TRBJ2-7; maybe TRBD2 (6 bases). This CDR3 is built from 15 residues. The ends were cut back, 0 bases at V and 0 bases at J, with 9 bases in the middle. Germline assignment: CDR1 LNHNV and CDR2 YYDKDF (reference sequence). This CDR3 reads CATSRDRGTSYEQYF. CDR3 nucleotide sequence: TGTGCCACCAGCAGAGATCGCGGGACCTCCTACGAGCAGTACTTC.

The rearrangement uses TRBV6-5 and TRBJ1-6; TRBD1 agrees at 8 bases. With 0 bases clipped from V and 2 bases from J, the junction kept 0 bases outside the gene matches. The germline CDR1 and CDR2 sequences are MNHEY and SVGAGI. This CDR3 has 16 amino acids. The CDR3 sequence is CASSYSGQAYNSPLHF. CDR3 bases: TGTGCCAGCAGTTACTCGGGACAGGCCTATAATTCACCCCTCCACTTT.

CDR3 sequence (DNA): TGTGCCAGCAGTTACGGATCTGGAGGGGCCTACAATGAGCAGTTCTTC. Translation: CASSYGSGGAYNEQFF. This rearrangement joins TRBV6-5 to TRBJ2-1, with D maybe TRBD2 (6 bases). The CDR3 loop spans 16 amino acids. The V gene's germline CDR1 is MNHEY and CDR2 SVGAGI. Trimming left V 2 bases short and J 2 bases short, with 13 bases between.

The chain carries TRBV6-2 or TRBV6-3 and TRBJ1-1; the D is unclear. The length of the CDR3 is 15 residues. The V gene lost 0 bases and the J gene lost 0 bases, with 8 bases spanning the gap. Germline lookup yields CDR1 MNHEY and CDR2 SVGEGT. CDR3 amino acids: CASSYSLGMNTEAFF. The DNA for the CDR3 is TGTGCCAGCAGTTACTCCCTTGGCATGAACACTGAAGCTTTCTTT.

This clone occurred a few times. Other DNA sequences of this sample code for an identical CDR3. The V gene is TRBV11-3, the J gene TRBJ2-1; 7 nucleotides align to TRBD2. With 1 base clipped from V and 3 bases from J, the junction kept 3 bases outside the gene matches. The CDR3 consists of 15 residues. Germline CDR1 SGHNT, CDR2 YENEEA. The DNA for the CDR3 is TGTGCCAGCAGCTTAGGTGGCGGGAGCTACAATGAGCAGTTCTTC. Residues: CASSLGGGSYNEQFF.

The V gene is TRBV30, the J gene TRBJ2-4; 7 nucleotides agree with TRBD1. The CDR3 contains 14 residues. V was pared by 3 bases and J by 8 bases, with 10 bases of the junction left unmatched. CDR1 and CDR2 from the germline V gene are GTSNPN and SVGIG (reference sequence). As DNA, the CDR3 is TGTGCCTGGAGCGGAGACAGGGTAGGGGACATTCAGTACTTC. Protein: CAWSGDRVGDIQYF.

The chain uses TRBV9 and TRBJ2-7, with TRBD2 as a possible D gene (5 bases). Trimming took 3 bases from V and 0 from J, leaving 22 bases between them. CDR1 is SGDLS and CDR2 is YYNGEE in the germline V gene. There are 18 residues in the CDR3. The CDR3 nucleotides read TGTGCCAGCAGCGCTACTCGGAGGTGGCCGGTTATCTCCTACGAGCAGTACTTC. This translates into CASSATRRWPVISYEQYF.

V is TRBV27 and J is TRBJ2-7, with D maybe TRBD1 (6 bases). The V and J ends lost 4 bases and 5 bases respectively, with 12 bases between them. The CDR3 extends over 13 amino acids. The germline V gene encodes CDR1 MNHEY and CDR2 SMNVEV (reference sequence). CDR3 nucleotide sequence: TGTGCCAGCAGTTCCGGGACACGAGACGAGCAGTACTTC. It translates to CASSSGTRDEQYF.

The chain couples TRBV10-3 to TRBJ2-7; TRBD2 matches at 13 bases. This CDR3 comprises 19 residues. Germline CDR1 ENHRY, CDR2 SYGVKD. J lost 4 bases, V lost 4 bases, and 16 bases had no gene match. The CDR3 nucleotides are TGTGCCATCAGTGGCGGGACTAGCGGGATCCTTGGAGGGTCGTACGAGCAGTACTTC. Protein: CAISGGTSGILGGSYEQYF.

This rearrangement joins TRBV19 to TRBJ1-3, with D perhaps TRBD1 (5 bases). The CDR3 has 15 amino acids. V shed 8 bases and J shed 2 bases, with 16 bases lying between them. The germline gives CDR1 LNHDA, CDR2 SQIVND (reference sequence). For the CDR3, the DNA is TGTGCCAGTGAACCTGACGGGGGAGCTGGAAACACCATATATTTT. Translation: CASEPDGGAGNTIYF.

V usage is TRBV19 and J usage is TRBJ1-4, with 7 bases aligning to TRBD1. The V gene end was trimmed by 5 bases and the J gene end by 0 bases; junction bases not matched to a gene: 12. Germline V gene data show CDR1 as LNHDA and CDR2 as SQIVND (reference sequence). This CDR3 region has 18 residues. CDR3 DNA: TGTGCCAGTAGTTCGTCGACAGGGAGTTTTGCAACTAATGAAAAACTGTTTTTT. This gives the protein CASSSSTGSFATNEKLFF. Filled out from reference TRBV19 and TRBJ1-4, the complete variable domain reads DGGITQSPKYLFRKEGQNVTLSCEQNLNHDAMYWYRQDPGQGLRLIYYSQIVNDFQKGDIAEGYSVSREKKESFPLTVTSAQKNPTAFYLCASSSSTGSFATNEKLFFGSGTQLSVL.

The rearrangement uses TRBV20-1 and TRBJ2-3; D is undetermined. The CDR3 extends over 11 amino acids. CDR1 and CDR2 (germline): DFQATT, SNEGSKA (reference sequence). Trimming took off 0 bases at V and 7 bases at J, with 5 bases between the two ends. The CDR3 is CSARDEHTQYF. The CDR3 DNA follows: TGCAGTGCTAGAGATGAGCATACGCAGTATTTT.

CDR3 coding DNA: TGTGCCACCAGTGATTTTTTAGCGGGAGGGCCTACCGGGGAGCTGTTTTTT. Translation: CATSDFLAGGPTGELFF. V gene TRBV24-1 combines with J gene TRBJ2-2, with 11 positions matching TRBD2. Per the germline V gene, CDR1 is KGHDR and CDR2 is SFDVKD. J gave up 5 bases and V 1 base, and 5 bases lay outside the gene matches. The CDR3 runs to 17 residues.

The rearrangement joins TRBV5-6 to TRBJ1-6; no definite D call. CDR3 length: 16 amino acids. Germline V CDR1 and CDR2: SGHDT, YYEEEE. Trimming shortened V by 0 bases and J by 8 bases, and 15 bases separated the two germline ends. This CDR3 reads CASSLGPRVVDSPLHF. The CDR3 DNA follows: TGTGCCAGCAGCTTGGGGCCCCGGGTTGTCGATTCACCCCTCCACTTT.

The rearrangement joins TRBV11-2 to TRBJ1-2, with a weak D call TRBD1 (5 bases). Trimming took 3 bases from V and 8 from J, leaving 10 bases between them. The CDR3 has 12 residues. Germline CDR1 reads SGHAT; CDR2 reads FQNNGV. This chain's CDR3 is CASSFSGLGYTF. The CDR3 nucleotides are TGTGCCAGCAGCTTCTCAGGGCTCGGCTACACCTTC.